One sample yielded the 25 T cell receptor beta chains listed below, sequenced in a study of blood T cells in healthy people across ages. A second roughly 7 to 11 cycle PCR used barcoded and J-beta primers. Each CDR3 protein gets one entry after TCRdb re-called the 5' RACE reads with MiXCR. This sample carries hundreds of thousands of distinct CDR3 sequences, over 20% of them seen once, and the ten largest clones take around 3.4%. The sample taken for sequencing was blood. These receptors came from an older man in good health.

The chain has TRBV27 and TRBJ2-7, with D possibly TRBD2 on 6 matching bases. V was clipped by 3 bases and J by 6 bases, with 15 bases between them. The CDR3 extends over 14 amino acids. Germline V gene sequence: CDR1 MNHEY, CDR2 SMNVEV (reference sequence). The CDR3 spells CASSFGREVGEQYF. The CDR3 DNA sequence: TGTGCCAGCAGTTTTGGTAGGGAGGTAGGCGAGCAGTACTTC.

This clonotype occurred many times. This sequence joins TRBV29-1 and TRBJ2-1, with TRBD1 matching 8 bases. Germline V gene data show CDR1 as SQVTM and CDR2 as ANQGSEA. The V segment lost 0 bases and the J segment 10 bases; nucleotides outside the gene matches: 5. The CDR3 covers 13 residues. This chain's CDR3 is CSVEDNRDREQFF. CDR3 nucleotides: TGCAGCGTTGAAGATAATAGGGACAGGGAGCAGTTCTTC.

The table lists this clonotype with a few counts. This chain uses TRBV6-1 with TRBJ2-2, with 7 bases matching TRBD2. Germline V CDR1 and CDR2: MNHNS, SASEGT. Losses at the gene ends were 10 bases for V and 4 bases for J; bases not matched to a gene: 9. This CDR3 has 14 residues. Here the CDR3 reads CATAGGSITGELFF. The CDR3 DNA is TGTGCCACCGCTGGCGGGAGTATCACCGGGGAGCTGTTTTTT.

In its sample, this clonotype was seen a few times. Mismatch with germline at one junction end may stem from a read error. This CDR3 reads CGASWHRNQPQHF. CDR3 nucleotide sequence: TGCGGTGCTAGTTGGCATCGCAATCAGCCCCAGCATTTT. This chain uses TRBV20-1 with TRBJ1-5, with unresolved D. Germline-derived CDR1 and CDR2 are DFQATT and SNEGSKA (reference sequence). This CDR3 region has 13 residues.

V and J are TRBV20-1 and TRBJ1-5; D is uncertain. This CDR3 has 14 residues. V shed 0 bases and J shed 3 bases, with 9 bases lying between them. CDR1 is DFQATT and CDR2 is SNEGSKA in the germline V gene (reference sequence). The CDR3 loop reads CSARDFGTNQPQHF. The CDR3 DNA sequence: TGCAGTGCTAGAGATTTCGGAACCAATCAGCCCCAGCATTTT.

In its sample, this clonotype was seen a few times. The CDR3 reads CSTKEVGYAEQYF. The CDR3 bases are TGCAGCACAAAGGAGGTGGGATATGCCGAGCAGTACTTC. The rearrangement links TRBV29-1 to TRBJ2-7, with D possibly being TRBD2 (5 bases). This CDR3 has 13 residues. V was clipped by 8 bases and J by 6 bases, with 20 bases between them. Looked up from germline, CDR1 is SQVTM and CDR2 is ANQGSEA.

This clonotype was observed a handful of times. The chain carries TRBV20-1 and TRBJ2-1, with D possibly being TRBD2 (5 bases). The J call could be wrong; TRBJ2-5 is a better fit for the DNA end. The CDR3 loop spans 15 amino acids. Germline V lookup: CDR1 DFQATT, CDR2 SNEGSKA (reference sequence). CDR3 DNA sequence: TGCAGTGCTAGAGACGCGGGTCCCGTTCAAGAGACCCAGTACTTC. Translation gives CSARDAGPVQETQYF.

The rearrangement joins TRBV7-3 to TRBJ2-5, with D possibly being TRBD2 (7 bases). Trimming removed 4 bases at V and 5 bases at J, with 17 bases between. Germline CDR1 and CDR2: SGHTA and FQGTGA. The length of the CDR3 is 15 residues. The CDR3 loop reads CASSSQPGGYETQYF. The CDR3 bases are TGTGCCAGCAGCTCCCAACCGGGGGGCTACGAGACCCAGTACTTC.

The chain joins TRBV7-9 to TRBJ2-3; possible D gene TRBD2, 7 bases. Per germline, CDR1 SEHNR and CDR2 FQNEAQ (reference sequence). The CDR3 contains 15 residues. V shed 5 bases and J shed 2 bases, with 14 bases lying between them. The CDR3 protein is CASSPTGRDTDTQYF. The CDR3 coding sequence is TGTGCCAGCAGCCCTACAGGGAGGGACACAGATACGCAGTATTTT.

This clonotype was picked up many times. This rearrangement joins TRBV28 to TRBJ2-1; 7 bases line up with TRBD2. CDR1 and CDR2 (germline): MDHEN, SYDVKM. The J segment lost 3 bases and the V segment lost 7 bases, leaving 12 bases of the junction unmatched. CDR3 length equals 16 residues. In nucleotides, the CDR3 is TGTGCCAGCACCGGATGGGACGGGAGGCTCTACAATGAGCAGTTCTTC. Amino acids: CASTGWDGRLYNEQFF.

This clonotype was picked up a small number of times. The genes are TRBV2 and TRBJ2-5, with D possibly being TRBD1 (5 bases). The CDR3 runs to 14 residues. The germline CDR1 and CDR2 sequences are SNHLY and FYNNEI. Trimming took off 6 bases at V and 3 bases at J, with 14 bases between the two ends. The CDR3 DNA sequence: TGTGCCAGCAGCCCCCCCGGACACAAAGAGACCCAGTACTTC. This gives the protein CASSPPGHKETQYF.

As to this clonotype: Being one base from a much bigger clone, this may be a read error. The CDR3 sequence is CASSFKRYDTGELFF. CDR3 in DNA: TGTGCCAGCAGCTTTAAGCGGTACGACACCGGGGAGCTGTTTTTT. V usage is TRBV11-2 and J usage is TRBJ2-2, with D possibly TRBD2 on 5 matching bases. The CDR3 extends over 15 amino acids. CDR1 is SGHAT and CDR2 is FQNNGV in the germline V gene. V shed 3 bases and J shed 3 bases, with 11 bases lying between them.

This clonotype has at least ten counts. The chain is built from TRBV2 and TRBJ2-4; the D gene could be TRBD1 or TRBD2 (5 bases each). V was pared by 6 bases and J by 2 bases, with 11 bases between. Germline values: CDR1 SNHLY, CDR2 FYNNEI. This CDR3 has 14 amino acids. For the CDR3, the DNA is TGTGCCAGCAGGGGGGACCTAACCAAAAACATTCAGTACTTC. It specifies CASRGDLTKNIQYF.

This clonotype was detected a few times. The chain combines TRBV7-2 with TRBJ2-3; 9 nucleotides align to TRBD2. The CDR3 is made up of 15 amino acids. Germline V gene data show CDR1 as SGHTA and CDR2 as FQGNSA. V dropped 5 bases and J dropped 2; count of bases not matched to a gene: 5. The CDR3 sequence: CASSPAGGPTDTQYF. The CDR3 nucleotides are TGTGCCAGCAGCCCAGCGGGAGGCCCCACAGATACGCAGTATTTT.

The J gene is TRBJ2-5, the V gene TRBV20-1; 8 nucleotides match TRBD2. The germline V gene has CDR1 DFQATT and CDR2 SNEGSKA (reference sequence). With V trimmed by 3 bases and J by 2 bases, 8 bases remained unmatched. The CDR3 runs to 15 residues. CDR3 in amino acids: CSARVLRGGQETQYF. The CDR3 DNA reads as TGCAGTGCTAGGGTCCTACGGGGGGGACAAGAGACCCAGTACTTC.

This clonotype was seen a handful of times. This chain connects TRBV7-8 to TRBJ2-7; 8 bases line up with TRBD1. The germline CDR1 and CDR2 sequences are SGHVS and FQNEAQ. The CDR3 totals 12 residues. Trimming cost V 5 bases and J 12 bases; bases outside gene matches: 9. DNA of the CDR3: TGTGCCAGCAGCCGGCCGACAGGGGCCCTGTACTTC. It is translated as CASSRPTGALYF.

CDR3: CATSDPGTGNTDTQYF. In nucleotides, the CDR3 is TGTGCCACCAGTGATCCCGGGACAGGGAACACAGATACGCAGTATTTT. The chain combines TRBV24-1 with TRBJ2-3; 9 bases agree with TRBD1. The CDR3 loop spans 16 amino acids. Per the germline V gene, CDR1 is KGHDR and CDR2 is SFDVKD. The junction had 5 bases not matched to a gene; V was cut back by 3 bases and J by 2 bases.

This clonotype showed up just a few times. This chain's CDR3 is CASSSSGRSNEKLFF. The CDR3 DNA follows: TGTGCCAGCAGCTCTTCGGGGAGATCTAATGAAAAACTGTTTTTT. The chain links TRBV7-9 to TRBJ1-4; D unclear. The V gene lost 4 bases and the J gene lost 3 bases, with 12 bases spanning the gap. Germline values: CDR1 SEHNR, CDR2 FQNEAQ (reference sequence). The CDR3 sequence is 15 residues long.

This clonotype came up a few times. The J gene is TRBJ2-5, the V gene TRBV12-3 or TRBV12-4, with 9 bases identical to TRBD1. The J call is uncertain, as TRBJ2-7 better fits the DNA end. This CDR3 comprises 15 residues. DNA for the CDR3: TGTGCCAGCAGTTCCGCCGGGACAGGGTCTCACGAGCAGTACTTC. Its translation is CASSSAGTGSHEQYF.

The CDR3 region is CASSRDGSSYNSPLHF. In DNA, the CDR3 is TGTGCCAGCAGCCGCGACGGATCCTCCTATAATTCACCCCTCCACTTT. The genes are TRBV7-2 and TRBJ1-6; D unresolved. Germline lookup yields CDR1 SGHTA and CDR2 FQGNSA. This CDR3 has 16 residues. Trimming removed 5 bases at V and 0 bases at J, with 11 bases between.

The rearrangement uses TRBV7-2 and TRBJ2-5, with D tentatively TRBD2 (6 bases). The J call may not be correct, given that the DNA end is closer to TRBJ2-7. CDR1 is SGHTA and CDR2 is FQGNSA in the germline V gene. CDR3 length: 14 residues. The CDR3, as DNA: TGTGCCAGCAGACGCCCGGGGGTAGTGTTCGAGCAGTACTTC. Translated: CASRRPGVVFEQYF.

Here the CDR3 DNA reads TGTGCCAGCAGTTATCTCTCCACCCCTCTGGCGGGAGGAAGGAATGAGCAGTTCTTC. It encodes CASSYLSTPLAGGRNEQFF. The chain combines TRBV6-5 with TRBJ2-1; 8 bases are shared with TRBD2. Germline V CDR1 and CDR2: MNHEY, SVGAGI. The CDR3 contains 19 residues. Trimming at V came to 3 bases and at J to 7 bases, leaving 20 bases not matched to a gene.

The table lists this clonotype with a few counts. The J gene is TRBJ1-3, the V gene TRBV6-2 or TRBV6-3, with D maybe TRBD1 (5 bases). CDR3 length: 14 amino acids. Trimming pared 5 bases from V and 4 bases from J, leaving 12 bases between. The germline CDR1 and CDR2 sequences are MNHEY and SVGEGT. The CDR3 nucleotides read TGTGCCAGCAGTACCAGGGTGGACGGAAACACCATATATTTT. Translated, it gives CASSTRVDGNTIYF.

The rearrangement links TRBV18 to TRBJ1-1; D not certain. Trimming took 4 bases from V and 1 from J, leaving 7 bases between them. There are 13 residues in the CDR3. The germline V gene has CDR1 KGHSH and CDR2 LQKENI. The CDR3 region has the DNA TGTGCCAGCTCACAGACACAGAACACTGAAGCTTTCTTT. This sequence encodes CASSQTQNTEAFF.

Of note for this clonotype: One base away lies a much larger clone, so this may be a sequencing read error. CDR3 DNA: TGTGCCAGCAGCCTAACCGGGACAGCGAACTACAAGCAGTACTTC. This gives the protein CASSLTGTANYKQYF. V and J are TRBV5-5 and TRBJ2-7; TRBD1 matches at 7 bases. Germline assignment: CDR1 SGHKS and CDR2 YYEKEE (reference sequence). The CDR3 consists of 15 residues.